These 12 T cell receptor beta chains were all obtained from the same sample, sequenced in a study of blood T cell repertoires in COVID-19. Method: immunoSEQ multiplex PCR; TCRdb's copy keeps in-frame clones and lacks some. This table has hundreds of thousands of clones, about 89% appearing once. Sequencing used peripheral blood. The receptor source for this set is a man in his sixties who had recovered from COVID-19.

A few counts support this clone. J is TRBJ2-5 and V is TRBV27; D not resolved. Deletions cut 5 bases from V and 4 bases from J, with 14 bases between. The CDR3 runs 14 residues. Germline V gives CDR1 MNHEY, CDR2 SMNVEV (reference sequence). CDR3 amino acids: CASSLSNTRETQYF. The CDR3 nucleotides read TGTGCCAGCAGTCTCTCCAACACAAGAGAGACCCAGTACTTC.

The J gene is TRBJ2-3, the V gene TRBV7-3, with 9 bases fitting TRBD2. This CDR3 region has 16 residues. CDR1 and CDR2 (germline): SGHTA, FQGTGA. Trimming took 4 bases from V and 3 from J; bases not matched to a gene: 8. CDR3 in DNA: TGTGCCAGCAGCTCATACCCCACTAGCGGGACAGATACGCAGTATTTT. Translation gives CASSSYPTSGTDTQYF.

V and J are TRBV29-1 and TRBJ2-6, with 7 bases aligning to TRBD2. Unmatched junction bases numbered 7, after V lost 3 bases and J lost 2 bases. The germline CDR1 and CDR2 sequences are SQVTM and ANQGSEA. This CDR3 spans 16 amino acids. CDR3 nucleotides: TGCAGCGTTGATGTCCCTGGGGGGGCTGGGGCCAACGTCCTGACTTTC. It specifies CSVDVPGGAGANVLTF.

This chain connects TRBV7-8 to TRBJ2-5; TRBD2 might be the D (7 bases). V lost 6 bases and J lost 2, with 16 bases in between. CDR3 length equals 15 residues. CDR1 SGHVS and CDR2 FQNEAQ come from the germline V gene. The CDR3, as DNA: TGTGCCAGCAGAAGAGGGGGAGGGATACAAGAGACCCAGTACTTC. The encoded protein is CASRRGGGIQETQYF.

The V call is TRBV7-2, the J call TRBJ2-3, with TRBD2 matching 10 bases. Germline V gives CDR1 SGHTA, CDR2 FQGNSA. The CDR3 extends over 17 amino acids. J lost 3 bases, V lost 1 base, and 7 bases had no gene match. CDR3 DNA sequence: TGTGCCAGCAGCTTAGAGGGTAGCGGGAGGTCAACAGATACGCAGTATTTT. This encodes CASSLEGSGRSTDTQYF.

The J gene is TRBJ2-7, the V gene TRBV6-5; 11 bases are a match to TRBD2. The CDR3 runs to 14 residues. The junction had 4 bases not matched to a gene; V was cut back by 4 bases and J by 5 bases. Germline lookup yields CDR1 MNHEY and CDR2 SVGAGI. The CDR3 reads CASSSSGGTNEQYF. CDR3 in DNA: TGTGCCAGCAGTTCTAGCGGGGGGACCAACGAGCAGTACTTC.

The chain has TRBV24-1 and TRBJ2-2; 8 bases match TRBD1. With 2 bases clipped from V and 5 bases from J, the junction kept 12 bases outside the gene matches. CDR3 size: 18 residues. The germline V gene has CDR1 KGHDR and CDR2 SFDVKD. The CDR3 loop is CATSDSGQGPKGTGELFF. In DNA, the CDR3 is TGTGCCACCAGTGATTCCGGACAGGGACCTAAAGGGACCGGGGAGCTGTTTTTT.

In DNA, the CDR3 is TGTGCCAGCAGTGCTGTGGGGGGTGGGTACTACGAGCAGTACTTC. It specifies CASSAVGGGYYEQYF. The rearrangement uses TRBV2 and TRBJ2-7; TRBD2 is a possible D gene (6 bases). V was cut by 4 bases and J by 3 bases, with 16 bases left in between. Germline CDR1 is SNHLY and CDR2 is FYNNEI. This CDR3 comprises 15 residues.

The rearrangement uses TRBV5-4 and TRBJ1-1; TRBD1 aligns across 7 bases. CDR1 and CDR2 from the germline V gene are SGHNT and YYREEE (reference sequence). V was clipped by 4 bases and J by 1 base; unmatched bases: 4. This CDR3 is built from 14 residues. CDR3 DNA sequence: TGTGCCAGCAGCCCGGGACAGACGAACACTGAAGCTTTCTTT. Protein sequence: CASSPGQTNTEAFF. The whole variable domain, filled in from reference TRBV5-4 and TRBJ1-1, reads ETGVTQSPTHLIKTRGQQVTLRCSSQSGHNTVSWYQQALGQGPQFIFQYYREEENGRGNFPPRFSGLQFPNYSSELNVNALELDDSALYLCASSPGQTNTEAFFGQGTRLTVV.

This clone was recorded once. The V and J genes are TRBV19 and TRBJ1-2; D is possibly TRBD1 (6 bases). Germline CDR1 is LNHDA and CDR2 is SQIVND (reference sequence). Trimming left V 6 bases short and J 8 bases short, with 19 bases between. The CDR3 is made up of 14 amino acids. The chain's CDR3 is CASSPSGTPQGYTF. The CDR3, as DNA: TGTGCCAGTAGCCCAAGCGGGACACCACAAGGCTACACCTTC.

This rearrangement joins TRBV19 to TRBJ2-4; D might be TRBD2 (8 bases). Germline lookup yields CDR1 LNHDA and CDR2 SQIVND (reference sequence). The CDR3 is 17 residues long. The V gene lost 6 bases and the J gene lost 1 base, with 19 bases spanning the gap. Here the CDR3 reads CASSRREGAIAKNIQYF. The CDR3 nucleotides read TGTGCCAGTAGCCGACGGGAGGGGGCTATTGCCAAAAACATTCAGTACTTC.

The table lists this clone with a count of one. This chain links TRBV25-1 with TRBJ2-7; D is possibly TRBD2 (5 bases). This CDR3 contains 13 residues. Germline loops: CDR1 MGHDK, CDR2 SYGVNS. V was pared by 2 bases and J by 1 base, with 6 bases between. The CDR3 region is CASSEGGSYEQYF. DNA of the CDR3: TGTGCCAGCAGTGAAGGCGGGTCCTACGAGCAGTACTTC.